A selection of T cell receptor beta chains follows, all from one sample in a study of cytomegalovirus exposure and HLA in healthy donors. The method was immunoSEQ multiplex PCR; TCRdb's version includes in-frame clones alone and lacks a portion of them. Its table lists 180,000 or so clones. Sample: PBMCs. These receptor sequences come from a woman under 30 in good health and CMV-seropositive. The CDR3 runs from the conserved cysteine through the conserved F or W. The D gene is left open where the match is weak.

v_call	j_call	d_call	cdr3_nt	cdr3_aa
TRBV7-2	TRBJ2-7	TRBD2	TGTGCCAGCAGCTCTAGGGGACTAGCGGGAGGCTACGAGCAGTACTTC	CASSSRGLAGGYEQYF
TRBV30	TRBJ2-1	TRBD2	TGTGCCTGGAGTCTAGCGGGAGGGTTTGAGCAGTTCTTC	CAWSLAGGFEQFF
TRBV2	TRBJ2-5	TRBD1	TGTGCCAGCAGTCTGGACAGGAGTTTACAAGAGACCCAGTACTTC	CASSLDRSLQETQYF
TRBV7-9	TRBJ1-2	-	TGTGCCAGCAGCTCCCCCCTCTATCCTAATAACTATGGCTACACCTTC	CASSSPLYPNNYGYTF
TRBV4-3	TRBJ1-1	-	TGCGCCAGCAGCCAAGTTGGGGGGACTGCTGAAGCTTTCTTT	CASSQVGGTAEAFF
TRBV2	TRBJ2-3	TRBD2	TGTGCCAGTAGCGGGGGAAGTAGCACAGATACGCAGTATTTT	CASSGGSSTDTQYF
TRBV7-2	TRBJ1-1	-	TGTGCCAGCAGTGCAGGGGATTCCACTGAAGCTTTCTTT	CASSAGDSTEAFF
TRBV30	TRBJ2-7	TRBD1	TGTGCCTGGAAATCCCCGGGACAGGGAGGGGGAGAGCAGTACTTC	CAWKSPGQGGGEQYF
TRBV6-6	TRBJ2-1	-	TGTGCCAGCAGTTCAGCTAGCGAACCCAATGAGCAGTTCTTC	CASSSASEPNEQFF
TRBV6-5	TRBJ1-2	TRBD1	TGTGCCAGCAGCCGACAGGGCTATGGCTACACCTTC	CASSRQGYGYTF
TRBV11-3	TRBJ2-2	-	TGTGCCAGCAGCTGGCTGTACACCGGGGAGCTGTTTTTT	CASSWLYTGELFF
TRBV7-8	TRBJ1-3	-	TGTGCCAGCAGCCTACAGACAGGTTTCTCTGGAAACACCATATATTTT	CASSLQTGFSGNTIYF
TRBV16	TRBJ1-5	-	TGTGCCAGCAGCCAATCGATTGGGGAGGGAAACCAGCCCCAGCATTTT	CASSQSIGEGNQPQHF
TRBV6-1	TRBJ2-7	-	TGTGCCAGCTGGGGCACCGTGACCTACGAGCAGTACTTC	CASWGTVTYEQYF
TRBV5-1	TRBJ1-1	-	TGCGCCAGCAGCTTGGCCTTGAACACTGAAGCTTTCTTT	CASSLALNTEAFF
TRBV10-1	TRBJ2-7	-	TGCGCCAGCAGTGTAACTGACTCCTACGAGCAGTACTTC	CASSVTDSYEQYF
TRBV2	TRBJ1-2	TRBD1	TGTGCCAGCAGTAGCCGACAGGGGCCCTATGGCTACACCTTC	CASSSRQGPYGYTF
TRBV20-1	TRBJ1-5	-	TGCAGTGCAGGGGGGGCACAGCCCCAGCATTTT	CSAGGAQPQHF
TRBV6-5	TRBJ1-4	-	TGTGCCAGCAGTAGAGGGAGAACTAATGAAAAACTGTTTTTT	CASSRGRTNEKLFF
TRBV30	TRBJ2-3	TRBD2	TGTGCCTGGAGTACACTGGTCTCGGGACTAGTGAGTTCAGATACGCAGTATTTT	CAWSTLVSGLVSSDTQYF
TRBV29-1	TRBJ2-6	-	TGCAGCGTTGTATCAGGGCCTGGGGCCAACGTCCTGACTTTC	CSVVSGPGANVLTF
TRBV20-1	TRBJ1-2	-	TGCAGTGTACAGGGCGACAGGGGCTACACCTTC	CSVQGDRGYTF
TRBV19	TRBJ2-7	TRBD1	TGTGCCAGTAGTATTCGCCGACAGGGTCGGGACGAGCAGTACTTC	CASSIRRQGRDEQYF
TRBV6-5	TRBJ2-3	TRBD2	TGTGCCAGCAGTTACTCGTTGGGACTAGCAGATACGCAGTATTTT	CASSYSLGLADTQYF
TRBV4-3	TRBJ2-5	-	TGCGCCAGCAGCCAAGGGAGCGCGTTGTATCAAGAGACCCAGTACTTC	CASSQGSALYQETQYF
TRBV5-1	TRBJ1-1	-	TGCGCCAGCAGCTACGACGGACAACCTAACACTGAAGCTTTCTTT	CASSYDGQPNTEAFF
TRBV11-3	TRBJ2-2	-	TGTGCCAGCAGCCGAGAGCGGGACACCGGGGAGCTGTTTTTT	CASSRERDTGELFF
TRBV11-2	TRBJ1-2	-	TGTGCCAGCAGCTCGAGAGGTTATGGCTACACCTTC	CASSSRGYGYTF
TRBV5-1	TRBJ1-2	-	TGCGCCAGCAGCTTCGGGGGTCCATGGGGCTACACCTTC	CASSFGGPWGYTF
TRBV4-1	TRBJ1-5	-	TGCGCCAGCAGCCAGCGTTGGAATCAGCCCCAGCATTTT	CASSQRWNQPQHF
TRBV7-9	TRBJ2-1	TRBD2	TGTGCCAGCAGCTTAAGGCGGGGGGGCCTCGATGAGCAGTTCTTC	CASSLRRGGLDEQFF
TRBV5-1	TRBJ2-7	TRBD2	TGCGCCAGCAGCTTGGGGGCTAGCGGGATTGGAGGGACCTACGAGCAGTACTTC	CASSLGASGIGGTYEQYF
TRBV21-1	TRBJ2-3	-	TGTGCCAGCCCTCCTAGCGCGGGGGATACGCAGTATTTT	CASPPSAGDTQYF
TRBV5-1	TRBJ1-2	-	TGCGCCAGCAGCAACTCCGCGGTCTCTAACTATGGCTACACCTTC	CASSNSAVSNYGYTF
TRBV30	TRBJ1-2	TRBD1	TGTGCCTGGGTGACGGGGACAGCCTATGGCTACACCTTC	CAWVTGTAYGYTF
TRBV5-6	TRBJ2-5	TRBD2	TGTGCCAGCAGCCTGGGGACTAGCATAGAGACCCAGTACTTC	CASSLGTSIETQYF
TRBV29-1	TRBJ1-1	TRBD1	TGCAGCGTAAAAAATAAAGCAGGGGGCGCTGAAGCTTTCTTT	CSVKNKAGGAEAFF
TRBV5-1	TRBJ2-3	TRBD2	TGCGCCAGCATCCCCGGGGGGGCTAGCACAGATACGCAGTATTTT	CASIPGGASTDTQYF
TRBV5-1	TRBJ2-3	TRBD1	TGCGCCAGCGGAACTCCGACAGGGGCCAACACAGATACGCAGTATTTT	CASGTPTGANTDTQYF
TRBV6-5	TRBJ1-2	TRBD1	TGTGCCGTACAACAGGGGACGACCGGCTACACCTTC	CAVQQGTTGYTF
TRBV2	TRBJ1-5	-	TGTGCCAGCAGCGCGCCGTCAGGGGAGCGTCAGCCCCAGCATTTT	CASSAPSGERQPQHF
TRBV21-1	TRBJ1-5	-	TGTGCCAGCAGCAAATTGGCAGGGGGGACTCCGTATAGCAATCAGCCCCAGCATTTT	CASSKLAGGTPYSNQPQHF
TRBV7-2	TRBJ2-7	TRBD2	TGTGCCAGCAGGCAGACTAGCGGACCCTACGAGCAGTACTTC	CASRQTSGPYEQYF
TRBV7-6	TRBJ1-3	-	TGTGCCAGCAGCTTAGGATCTACCTCCTCTGGAAACACCATATATTTT	CASSLGSTSSGNTIYF
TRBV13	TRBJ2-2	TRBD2	TGTGCCAGCAGACCGACTAGCGGGGTAGACACCGGGGAGCTGTTTTTT	CASRPTSGVDTGELFF
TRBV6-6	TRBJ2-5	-	TGTGCCGGGTGCAAGGGAGATTCGTGGACCCAGTACTTC	CAGCKGDSWTQYF
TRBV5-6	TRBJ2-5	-	TGTGCCAGCAGCTTGGAAGGGATAGGCGGGGAGACCCAGTACTTC	CASSLEGIGGETQYF
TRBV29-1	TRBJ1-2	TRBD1	TGCAGCGTTGAGAGGGGACAGGGGGCTTGGGGCTACACCTTC	CSVERGQGAWGYTF
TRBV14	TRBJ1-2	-	TGTGCCAGCAGCCAAGATAGGATACGGGGTGGTGGCTACACCTTC	CASSQDRIRGGGYTF
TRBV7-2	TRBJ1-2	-	TGTGCCAGCAGCTTAAACGAGGGCGCAGATGGCTACACCTTC	CASSLNEGADGYTF
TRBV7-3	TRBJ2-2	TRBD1	TGTGCCAGCAGCTTGGACAGGGTTCCCGGGGAGCTGTTTTTT	CASSLDRVPGELFF
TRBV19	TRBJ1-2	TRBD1	TGTGCCAGTAGCAGGCGGACAGGGCTTACTTTAGAGGGCTACACCTTC	CASSRRTGLTLEGYTF
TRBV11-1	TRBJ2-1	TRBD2	TGTGCCAGCAGTTTAGCGGGAGGCACCTACAATGAGCAGTTCTTC	CASSLAGGTYNEQFF
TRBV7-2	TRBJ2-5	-	TGTGCCAGCAGCTTAGGAATTAGTTTTCTAGAGACCCAGTACTTC	CASSLGISFLETQYF
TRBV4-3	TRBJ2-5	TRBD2	TGCGCCAGCAGCCAAACCCTTTCGCGGGGGGGCCCTGAGACCCAGTACTTC	CASSQTLSRGGPETQYF
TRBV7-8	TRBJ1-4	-	TGTGCCAGCACCCGGGGAGGGGGGAATTATGAAAAACTGTTTTTT	CASTRGGGNYEKLFF
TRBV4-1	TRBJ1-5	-	TGCGCCAGCAGCCAAGTTGGGCAGAGAAATCAGCCCCAGCATTTT	CASSQVGQRNQPQHF
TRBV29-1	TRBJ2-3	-	TGCAGCGTGAGGCAGTCTAGCACAGATACGCAGTATTTT	CSVRQSSTDTQYF
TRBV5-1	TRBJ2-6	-	TGCGCCAGCCGACGGGCGGGGAGCTCTGGGGCCAACGTCCTGACTTTC	CASRRAGSSGANVLTF
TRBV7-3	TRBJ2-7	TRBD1	TGTGCCAGCAGCTTAGACAGGGATAGAGGCGAGCAGTACTTC	CASSLDRDRGEQYF